Sequencing of this T cell receptor (beta chain) was carried out in a study of control samples from healthy donors and cancer patients. This clone was recorded once. Sequencing used immunoSEQ multiplex PCR; TCRdb keeps in-frame clones, though not all of them. The sample includes roughly 120,000 clones, more than 75% of them seen just once. The CDR3 loop spans 11 amino acids. V dropped 1 base and J dropped 12 bases, with 7 bases sitting between them. Germline CDR1 is LGHDT and CDR2 is YNNKEL (reference sequence). The clonotype originates from a woman between 70 and 85 years old in good health. The rearrangement joins TRBV3-1 (or the pseudogene TRBV3-2) to TRBJ2-1; maybe TRBD2 (5 bases). The specimen sequenced was blood. CDR3 DNA sequence: TGTGCCAGCAGCCAAGTAGGAGGGCAGTTCTTC. This codes for CASSQVGGQFF.